This T cell receptor (beta chain) comes out of a study of regulatory T cells in long-lasting Graves disease. HTBI primers from iRepertoire and Arm-PCR of CDR3 regions yielded the TCR beta libraries. TCRdb itself ran the multiplex PCR reads through MiXCR, one entry per CDR3 protein. The data contain 520,000 or so distinct CDR3 sequences, approximately 12% of them seen just once; the ten biggest clones take up approximately 9%. The time point denotes: newly diagnosed GD, antithyroid drugs for less than 3 months. RNA isolated from PBMCs was used to make the TCR library. In this sample, this clonotype turned up a few times. This sample also appeared in a second study, on T cells in Graves' hyperthyroidism and ophthalmopathy.

The receptor comes from a woman under 40 with Graves disease. Sequenced here: peripheral blood mononuclear cells (PBMCs), sampled at new diagnosis, from a patient treated with antithyroid drugs.

The CDR3 nucleotides are TGTGCCAGTAGTAATGTCGGGGGCCACAATCAGCCCCAGCATTTT. Its translation: CASSNVGGHNQPQHF. The chain combines TRBV19 with TRBJ1-5, with D perhaps TRBD1 (6 bases). Trimming pared 4 bases from V and 3 bases from J, leaving 13 bases between. Per the germline V gene, CDR1 is LNHDA and CDR2 is SQIVND (reference sequence). The CDR3 length is 15 residues.